Included here is one TCR beta chain sequence, with context. Its antigen is not known. The data were obtained in a study of human CD8 memory T cell subsets. CD8+ T cells were isolated by negative magnetic selection. The CDR3 consists of 13 residues. Looked up from germline, CDR1 is MGHRA and CDR2 is YSYEKL. Regarding the study as a whole: Greater diversity was suggested by Chao1 estimates for stem-like memory T cells than for precursor exhausted T cells.

Making the TCR beta libraries relied on UMI-labeled 5' RACE. After re-calling the 5' RACE reads, TCRdb lists one entry per CDR3 protein, DNA absent. This sample's clone table lists a few thousand distinct CDR3 sequences. The receptor's source is a human donor in good health. The chain links TRBV4-1 to TRBJ1-1; TCRdb's D call, TRBD1, is unchecked because there is no DNA. Sequenced input: CD8+ effector memory T cells (TEM) sorted from PBMCs. Stated subset: effector memory CD8 T cells, CCR7- CD45RO+ CD95+. The CDR3 is CASSQTGVAEAFF.